This is a list of T cell receptor beta chains from one sample in a study of T-cell reconstitution after alpha-beta-depleted transplantation in children. From the PCR reads, TCRdb called clonotypes with MiXCR, one entry per CDR3 protein. The sample includes over 200,000 distinct CDR3 sequences, approximately 19% of them seen just once. Material: PBMCs, mostly from graft donor cells, obtained 360 days after TCRalphabeta/CD19-depleted stem cell transplant. The receptors shown here come from a male patient under 10 years old who had a stem cell transplant for acute lymphoblastic leukemia, so the T cells may come from the graft donor. The CDR3 runs from the conserved cysteine through the conserved F or W. Each record gives: D gene, V gene, J gene, clone size, CDR3 length, CDR3 DNA, CDR3 protein. A D gene is named only where the DNA matches it firmly. The size of a clone is reported for some rows only, either as once, few or many, or as a class for expanded clones.

D gene: -
V gene: TRBV20-1
J gene: TRBJ2-7
clone size: -
CDR3 length: 13
CDR3 DNA: TGCAGTGTTCGAGGCGCCTCCTCCTACGAGCAGTACTTC
CDR3 protein: CSVRGASSYEQYF

D gene: -
V gene: TRBV29-1
J gene: TRBJ2-3
clone size: -
CDR3 length: 15
CDR3 DNA: TGCAGCGTCGTCCCCATGGGGGGCCGCACAGATACGCAGTATTTT
CDR3 protein: CSVVPMGGRTDTQYF

D gene: -
V gene: TRBV4-3
J gene: TRBJ2-4
clone size: -
CDR3 length: 17
CDR3 DNA: TGCGCCAGCAGCCAAGATTTGGGGGCCTCAGCCAAAAACATTCAGTACTTC
CDR3 protein: CASSQDLGASAKNIQYF

D gene: -
V gene: TRBV29-1
J gene: TRBJ2-1
clone size: -
CDR3 length: 12
CDR3 DNA: TGCAGCGTCCGACAGGGAGGGGATGAGCAGTTCTTC
CDR3 protein: CSVRQGGDEQFF

D gene: -
V gene: TRBV20-1
J gene: TRBJ1-5
clone size: -
CDR3 length: 13
CDR3 DNA: TGCAGTGCCACCGTGGTGGGAGGCCGGCCCCAGCATTTT
CDR3 protein: CSATVVGGRPQHF

D gene: -
V gene: TRBV7-2
J gene: TRBJ2-7
clone size: many
CDR3 length: 15
CDR3 DNA: TGTGCCAGCAGCTTAGAAGTGGGGCCCTTGTTCGAGCAGTACTTC
CDR3 protein: CASSLEVGPLFEQYF

D gene: TRBD2
V gene: TRBV12-3/TRBV12-4
J gene: TRBJ2-7
clone size: -
CDR3 length: 17
CDR3 DNA: TGTGCCAGCAGACCGTCGGGGGGGTCCTTCTACCTCTACGAGCAGTACTTC
CDR3 protein: CASRPSGGSFYLYEQYF

D gene: -
V gene: TRBV2
J gene: TRBJ2-3
clone size: few
CDR3 length: 14
CDR3 DNA: TGTGCCAGCAGTGAATTGGTCAATGGAGATACGCAGTATTTT
CDR3 protein: CASSELVNGDTQYF

D gene: -
V gene: TRBV29-1
J gene: TRBJ2-6
clone size: -
CDR3 length: 15
CDR3 DNA: TGCAGCGTTAGGACCGCCCGCTCTGGGGCCAACGTCCTGACTTTC
CDR3 protein: CSVRTARSGANVLTF

D gene: -
V gene: TRBV4-3
J gene: TRBJ1-4
clone size: -
CDR3 length: 14
CDR3 DNA: TGCGCCAGCAGCCAAGTTAGATTCAATGAAAAACTGTTTTTT
CDR3 protein: CASSQVRFNEKLFF

D gene: -
V gene: TRBV12-3/TRBV12-4
J gene: TRBJ1-6
clone size: -
CDR3 length: 12
CDR3 DNA: TGTGCCAGCAGTTTGGAGGGGGCACCCCTCCACTTT
CDR3 protein: CASSLEGAPLHF

D gene: -
V gene: TRBV7-6
J gene: TRBJ2-7
clone size: -
CDR3 length: 13
CDR3 DNA: TGTGCCAGCAGCTTAGGAAATACCTACGAGCAGTACTTC
CDR3 protein: CASSLGNTYEQYF

D gene: -
V gene: TRBV6-2/TRBV6-3
J gene: TRBJ2-2
clone size: few
CDR3 length: 22
CDR3 DNA: TGTGCCAGCAGTTACTCGATTCCCTCGTCCCGGGACAGTAGGGCGGGGACCGGGGAGCTGTTTTTT
CDR3 protein: CASSYSIPSSRDSRAGTGELFF

D gene: -
V gene: TRBV6-1
J gene: TRBJ2-4
clone size: few
CDR3 length: 15
CDR3 DNA: TGTGCCAGCAGTGGGGGGACTTCTCCCAAAAACATTCAGTACTTC
CDR3 protein: CASSGGTSPKNIQYF

D gene: TRBD1
V gene: TRBV9
J gene: TRBJ2-7
clone size: few
CDR3 length: 15
CDR3 DNA: TGTGCCAGCAGCGTAGCGACAGGGTCCAAGAACGAGCAGTACTTC
CDR3 protein: CASSVATGSKNEQYF

D gene: TRBD1
V gene: TRBV20-1
J gene: TRBJ1-2
clone size: -
CDR3 length: 14
CDR3 DNA: TGCAGTGCTAGAGACATCAGGGGGATGTATGGCTACACCTTC
CDR3 protein: CSARDIRGMYGYTF

D gene: TRBD1
V gene: TRBV20-1
J gene: TRBJ1-6
clone size: -
CDR3 length: 13
CDR3 DNA: TGCAGTGCCTGGGACAGACCTAATTCACCCCTCCACTTT
CDR3 protein: CSAWDRPNSPLHF

D gene: TRBD1
V gene: TRBV10-3
J gene: TRBJ1-1
clone size: few
CDR3 length: 13
CDR3 DNA: TGTGCCATACAACAGGGGTTGGAAACTGAAGCTTTCTTT
CDR3 protein: CAIQQGLETEAFF

D gene: TRBD2
V gene: TRBV6-1
J gene: TRBJ2-7
clone size: -
CDR3 length: 14
CDR3 DNA: TGTGCCAGCAGCCGCCGGGAGGGTGGCTACGAGCAGTACTTC
CDR3 protein: CASSRREGGYEQYF

D gene: -
V gene: TRBV15
J gene: TRBJ2-3
clone size: -
CDR3 length: 13
CDR3 DNA: TGTGCCACCCGCGACGTGGGGACGGATACGCAGTATTTT
CDR3 protein: CATRDVGTDTQYF

D gene: TRBD2
V gene: TRBV29-1
J gene: TRBJ2-1
clone size: -
CDR3 length: 14
CDR3 DNA: TGCAGCGTGGGGGGGACTAGCGGTTACAATGAGCAGTTCTTC
CDR3 protein: CSVGGTSGYNEQFF

D gene: -
V gene: TRBV4-3
J gene: TRBJ2-1
clone size: few
CDR3 length: 13
CDR3 DNA: TGCGCCAGCAGCCAAGAGACTCACAATGAGCAGTTCTTC
CDR3 protein: CASSQETHNEQFF

D gene: -
V gene: TRBV24-1
J gene: TRBJ1-5
clone size: -
CDR3 length: 15
CDR3 DNA: TGTGCCACCAGTGATTTGCAGGGTTTGGGAGAGCCCCAGCATTTT
CDR3 protein: CATSDLQGLGEPQHF

D gene: -
V gene: TRBV20-1
J gene: TRBJ2-7
clone size: few
CDR3 length: 14
CDR3 DNA: TGCAGTGCTAGAGATGTAGGACCCACCTACGAGCAGTACTTC
CDR3 protein: CSARDVGPTYEQYF

D gene: -
V gene: TRBV30
J gene: TRBJ2-2
clone size: -
CDR3 length: 15
CDR3 DNA: TGTGCCTGGAGTGTAACCAGGGCGAACACCGGGGAGCTGTTTTTT
CDR3 protein: CAWSVTRANTGELFF

D gene: -
V gene: TRBV20-1
J gene: TRBJ1-6
clone size: -
CDR3 length: 15
CDR3 DNA: TGCAGTGCTAGAGATGACAGAGATTATAATTCACCCCTCCACTTT
CDR3 protein: CSARDDRDYNSPLHF

D gene: TRBD2
V gene: TRBV6-1
J gene: TRBJ2-1
clone size: few
CDR3 length: 15
CDR3 DNA: TGTGCCAGCAGACGGACTAGCGGGGGGGTGGATGAGCAGTTCTTC
CDR3 protein: CASRRTSGGVDEQFF

D gene: TRBD1
V gene: TRBV11-2
J gene: TRBJ2-2
clone size: -
CDR3 length: 17
CDR3 DNA: TGTGCCAGCAGCTTAGATTTGGGACAGATGGGAACCGGGGAGCTGTTTTTT
CDR3 protein: CASSLDLGQMGTGELFF

D gene: TRBD1
V gene: TRBV29-1
J gene: TRBJ2-7
clone size: -
CDR3 length: 17
CDR3 DNA: TGCAGCGTTTCAGGACAGGGGTTGGGTTTTGCTTCGTACGAGCAGTACTTC
CDR3 protein: CSVSGQGLGFASYEQYF